This entry describes one TCR beta chain. The data originate from a study of control samples from healthy donors and cancer patients. Germline values: CDR1 SQVTM, CDR2 ANQGSEA. V was trimmed by 6 bases and J by 0 bases, leaving 15 bases between them. This CDR3 is built from 14 residues. Sequencing was performed with immunoSEQ multiplex PCR; in TCRdb, only in-frame clones are kept and a portion is missing. The table shows roughly 160,000 clones, with roughly 94% occurring only once. The chain recombines TRBV29-1 with TRBJ2-7; the D gene is possibly TRBD1 (7 bases). This receptor was obtained from a man aged 55 to 70 with colorectal cancer. The sequenced sample consisted of PBMCs. The DNA for the CDR3 is TGCAGCGTCCTTGGGGGGACAGACTCCTACGAGCAGTACTTC. This encodes CSVLGGTDSYEQYF.